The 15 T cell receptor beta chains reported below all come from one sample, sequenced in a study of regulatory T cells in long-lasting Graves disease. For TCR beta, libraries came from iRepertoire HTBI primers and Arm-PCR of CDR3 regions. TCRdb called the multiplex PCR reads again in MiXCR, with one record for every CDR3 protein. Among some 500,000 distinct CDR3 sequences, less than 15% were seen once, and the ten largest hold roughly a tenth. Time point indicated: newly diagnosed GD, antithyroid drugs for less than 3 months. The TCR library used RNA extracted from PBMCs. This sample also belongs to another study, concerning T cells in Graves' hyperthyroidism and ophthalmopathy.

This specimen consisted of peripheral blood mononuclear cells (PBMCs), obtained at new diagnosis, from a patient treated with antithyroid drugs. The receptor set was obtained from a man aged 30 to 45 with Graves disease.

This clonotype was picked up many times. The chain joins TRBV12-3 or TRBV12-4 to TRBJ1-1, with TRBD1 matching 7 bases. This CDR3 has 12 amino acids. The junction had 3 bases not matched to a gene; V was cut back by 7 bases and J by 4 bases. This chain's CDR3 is CASTYRGTEAFF. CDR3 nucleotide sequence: TGTGCCAGCACTTACAGGGGCACTGAAGCTTTCTTT.

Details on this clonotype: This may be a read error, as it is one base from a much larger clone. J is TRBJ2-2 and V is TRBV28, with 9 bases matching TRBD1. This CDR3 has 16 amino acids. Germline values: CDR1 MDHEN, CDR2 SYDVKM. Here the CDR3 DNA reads TGTGCCAGCAGTCTCTCCGGGACAGGGAAGACCGGGGAGCTGCTTTTT. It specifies CASSLSGTGKTGELLF.

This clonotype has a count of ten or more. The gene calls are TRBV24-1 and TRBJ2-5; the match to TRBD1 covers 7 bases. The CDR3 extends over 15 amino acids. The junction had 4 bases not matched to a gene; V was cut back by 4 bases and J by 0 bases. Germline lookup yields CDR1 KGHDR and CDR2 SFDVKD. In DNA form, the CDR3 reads TGTGCCACCAGTGAATTACAGGGGTACCAAGAGACCCAGTACTTC. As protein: CATSELQGYQETQYF.

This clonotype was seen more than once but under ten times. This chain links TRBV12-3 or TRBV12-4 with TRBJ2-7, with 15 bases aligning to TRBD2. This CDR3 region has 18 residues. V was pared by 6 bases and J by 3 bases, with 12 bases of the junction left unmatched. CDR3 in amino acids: CASSSRFPGLAGGYEQYF. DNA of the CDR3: TGTGCCAGCAGCTCGCGCTTTCCGGGACTAGCGGGAGGCTACGAGCAGTACTTC.

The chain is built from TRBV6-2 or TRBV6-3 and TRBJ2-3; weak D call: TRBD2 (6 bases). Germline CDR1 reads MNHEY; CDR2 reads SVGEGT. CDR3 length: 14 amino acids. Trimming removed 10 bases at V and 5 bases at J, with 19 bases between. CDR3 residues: CATSGTLLIDTQYF. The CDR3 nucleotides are TGTGCCACTTCCGGGACTCTTTTAATAGATACGCAGTATTTT.

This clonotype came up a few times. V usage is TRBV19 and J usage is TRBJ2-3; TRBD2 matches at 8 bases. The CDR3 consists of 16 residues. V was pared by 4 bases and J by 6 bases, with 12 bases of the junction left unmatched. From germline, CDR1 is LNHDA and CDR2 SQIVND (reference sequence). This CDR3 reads CASSTRGLEVRDTQYF. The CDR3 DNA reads TGTGCCAGTAGTACTAGGGGACTAGAAGTCCGCGATACGCAGTATTTT.

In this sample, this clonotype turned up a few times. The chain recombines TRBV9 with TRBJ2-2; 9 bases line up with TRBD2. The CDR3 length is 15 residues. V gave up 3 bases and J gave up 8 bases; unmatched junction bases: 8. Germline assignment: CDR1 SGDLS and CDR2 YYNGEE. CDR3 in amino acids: CASSARLAEMGELFF. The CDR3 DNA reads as TGTGCCAGCAGCGCCCGACTAGCGGAGATGGGGGAGCTGTTTTTT.

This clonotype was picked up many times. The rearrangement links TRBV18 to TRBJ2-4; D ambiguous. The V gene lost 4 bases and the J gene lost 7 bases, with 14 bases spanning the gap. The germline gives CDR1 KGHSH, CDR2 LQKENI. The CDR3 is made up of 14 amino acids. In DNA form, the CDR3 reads TGTGCCAGCTCACTAGGACCGGTCGGGAACATTCAGTACTTC. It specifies CASSLGPVGNIQYF.

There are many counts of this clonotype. The CDR3 reads CASSWGGNQPQHF. For the CDR3, the DNA is TGCGCCAGCAGTTGGGGGGGTAATCAGCCCCAGCATTTT. V gene TRBV5-1 combines with J gene TRBJ1-5; a weak D match, TRBD1 (5 bases). The germline V and J ends were trimmed by 5 bases and 4 bases, with 10 bases remaining between them. This CDR3 is 13 amino acids long. Germline CDR1 is SGHRS and CDR2 is YFSETQ.

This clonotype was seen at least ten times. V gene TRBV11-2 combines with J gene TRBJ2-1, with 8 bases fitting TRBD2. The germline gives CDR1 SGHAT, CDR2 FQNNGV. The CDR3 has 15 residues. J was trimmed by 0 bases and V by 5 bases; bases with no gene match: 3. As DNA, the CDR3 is TGTGCCAGCAGCCATACTAGCGGCTCCTACAATGAGCAGTTCTTC. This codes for CASSHTSGSYNEQFF.

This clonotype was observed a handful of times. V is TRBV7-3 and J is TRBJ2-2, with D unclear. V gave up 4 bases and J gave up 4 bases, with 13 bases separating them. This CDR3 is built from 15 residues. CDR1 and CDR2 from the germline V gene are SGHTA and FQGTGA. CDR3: CASSSGSTGTGELFF. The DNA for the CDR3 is TGTGCCAGCAGCTCCGGTAGCACGGGCACCGGGGAGCTGTTTTTT.

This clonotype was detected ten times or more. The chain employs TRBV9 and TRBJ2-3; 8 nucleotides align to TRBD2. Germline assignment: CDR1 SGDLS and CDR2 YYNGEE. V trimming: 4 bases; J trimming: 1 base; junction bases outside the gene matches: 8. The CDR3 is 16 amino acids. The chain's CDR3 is CASSPSGGRGTDTQYF. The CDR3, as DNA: TGTGCCAGCAGCCCCAGCGGGGGTCGGGGCACAGATACGCAGTATTTT.

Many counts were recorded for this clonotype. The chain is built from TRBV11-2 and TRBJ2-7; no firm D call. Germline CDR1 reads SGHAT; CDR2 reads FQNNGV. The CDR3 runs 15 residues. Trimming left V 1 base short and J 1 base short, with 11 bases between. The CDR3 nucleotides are TGTGCCAGCAGCTTAGCGGGCAGTCAATCCTACGAGCAGTACTTC. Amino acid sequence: CASSLAGSQSYEQYF.

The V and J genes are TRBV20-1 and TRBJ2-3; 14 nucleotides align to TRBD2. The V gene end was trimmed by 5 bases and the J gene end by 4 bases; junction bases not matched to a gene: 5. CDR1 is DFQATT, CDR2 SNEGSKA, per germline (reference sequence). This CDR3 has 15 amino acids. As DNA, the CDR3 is TGCAGTGCTTCCAGACTAGCGGGAGGGGCAGATACGCAGTATTTT. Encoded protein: CSASRLAGGADTQYF.

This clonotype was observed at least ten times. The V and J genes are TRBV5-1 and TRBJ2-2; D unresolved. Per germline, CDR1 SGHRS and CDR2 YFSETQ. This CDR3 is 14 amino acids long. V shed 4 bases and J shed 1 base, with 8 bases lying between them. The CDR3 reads CASSPRENTGELFF. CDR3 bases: TGCGCCAGCAGCCCCCGAGAGAACACCGGGGAGCTGTTTTTT. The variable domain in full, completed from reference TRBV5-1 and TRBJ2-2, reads KAGVTQTPRYLIKTRGQQVTLSCSPISGHRSVSWYQQTPGQGLQFLFEYFSETQRNKGNFPGRFSGRQFSNSRSEMNVSTLELGDSALYLCASSPRENTGELFFGEGSRLTVL.